This is a list of T cell receptor beta chains from one sample in a study of blood T cells in healthy people across ages. MiXCR, applied by TCRdb to the 5' RACE reads, yields one record per CDR3 protein. This sample has 1,300,000 or so distinct CDR3 sequences, with around 59% found just once. The sequenced sample consisted of blood. Every receptor here comes from a man in his late teens or twenties in good health. CDR3s include the opening cysteine and the closing phenylalanine or tryptophan. The order of the fields is CDR3 protein, CDR3 DNA, clone size, V gene, J gene, D gene. The D gene is left open where the match is weak. Size is omitted from some rows. Given values are once, few, many or a class for expanded clones.

cdr3_aa: CASSQDLLAGTKNIQYF; cdr3_nt: TGTGCCAGCAGCCAAGATCTACTAGCGGGAACCAAAAACATTCAGTACTTC; clone_size: .; v_call: TRBV4-2; j_call: TRBJ2-4; d_call: TRBD2
cdr3_aa: CASSDSGGAYNEQFF; cdr3_nt: TGTGCCAGCAGTGACAGCGGGGGGGCCTACAATGAGCAGTTCTTC; clone_size: many; v_call: TRBV6-4; j_call: TRBJ2-1; d_call: TRBD2
cdr3_aa: CASSLVRQGVGGRTEAFF; cdr3_nt: TGTGCCAGCAGTTTGGTGAGACAGGGGGTCGGTGGACGGACTGAAGCTTTCTTT; clone_size: .; v_call: TRBV12-3/TRBV12-4; j_call: TRBJ1-1; d_call: TRBD1
cdr3_aa: CASSPMSSGANVLTF; cdr3_nt: TGTGCCAGCAGCCCAATGTCCTCTGGGGCCAACGTCCTGACTTTC; clone_size: .; v_call: TRBV6-5; j_call: TRBJ2-6; d_call: .
cdr3_aa: CASSYSLREGSVETQYF; cdr3_nt: TGTGCCAGCAGTTACTCGTTGAGAGAGGGTTCGGTAGAGACCCAGTACTTC; clone_size: few; v_call: TRBV6-5; j_call: TRBJ2-5; d_call: .
cdr3_aa: CASRHRGSQVNEQFF; cdr3_nt: TGTGCCAGCAGACACAGGGGGTCCCAGGTCAATGAGCAGTTCTTC; clone_size: .; v_call: TRBV12-3/TRBV12-4; j_call: TRBJ2-1; d_call: TRBD1
cdr3_aa: CASSYPITGEQYF; cdr3_nt: TGTGCCAGCAGTTACCCGATTACAGGGGAGCAGTACTTC; clone_size: few; v_call: TRBV6-2/TRBV6-3; j_call: TRBJ2-7; d_call: .
cdr3_aa: CASSKGEEQYF; cdr3_nt: TGTGCCAGCAGCAAGGGGGAAGAGCAGTACTTC; clone_size: .; v_call: TRBV21-1; j_call: TRBJ2-7; d_call: .
cdr3_aa: CASGRNRGNYGYTF; cdr3_nt: TGTGCCAGCGGTCGAAACAGGGGGAACTATGGCTACACCTTC; clone_size: .; v_call: TRBV28; j_call: TRBJ1-2; d_call: TRBD1
cdr3_aa: CASSPGTGVTYGYTF; cdr3_nt: TGTGCCAGCTCACCCGGGACAGGGGTTACCTATGGCTACACCTTC; clone_size: .; v_call: TRBV18; j_call: TRBJ1-2; d_call: TRBD1
cdr3_aa: CASSGPLSNQPQHF; cdr3_nt: TGTGCCAGCAGTGGACCCCTCAGCAATCAGCCCCAGCATTTT; clone_size: .; v_call: TRBV2; j_call: TRBJ1-5; d_call: .
cdr3_aa: CASSESGGSGANVLTF; cdr3_nt: TGCGCCAGCAGTGAGTCAGGTGGCTCTGGGGCCAACGTCCTGACTTTC; clone_size: .; v_call: TRBV10-2; j_call: TRBJ2-6; d_call: .
cdr3_aa: CASSYRDLGADTQYF; cdr3_nt: TGTGCCAGCAGTTACCGGGACCTAGGCGCAGATACGCAGTATTTT; clone_size: .; v_call: TRBV6-2/TRBV6-3; j_call: TRBJ2-3; d_call: .
cdr3_aa: CASSLVSGRSGETQYF; cdr3_nt: TGCGCCAGCAGCTTGGTCAGCGGGAGAAGTGGAGAGACCCAGTACTTC; clone_size: .; v_call: TRBV5-1; j_call: TRBJ2-5; d_call: TRBD2
cdr3_aa: CASSLEGLPTIYGYTF; cdr3_nt: TGCGCCAGCAGCTTGGAAGGTCTCCCCACGATCTATGGCTACACCTTC; clone_size: .; v_call: TRBV5-1; j_call: TRBJ1-2; d_call: .
cdr3_aa: CASTDRGSRSYEQYF; cdr3_nt: TGTGCCAGCACCGACCGGGGGAGCAGGTCCTACGAGCAGTACTTC; clone_size: few; v_call: TRBV6-1; j_call: TRBJ2-7; d_call: .
cdr3_aa: CASSPVGFSYEQYF; cdr3_nt: TGTGCCAGCAGTCCCGTTGGGTTCTCCTACGAGCAGTACTTC; clone_size: .; v_call: TRBV11-2; j_call: TRBJ2-7; d_call: .
cdr3_aa: CASSPKLAPRTDTQYF; cdr3_nt: TGTGCCAGCAGCCCCAAACTAGCGCCCCGCACAGATACGCAGTATTTT; clone_size: .; v_call: TRBV9; j_call: TRBJ2-3; d_call: TRBD2
cdr3_aa: CSARDQSGNQPQHF; cdr3_nt: TGCAGTGCTAGAGATCAGAGCGGCAATCAGCCCCAGCATTTT; clone_size: .; v_call: TRBV20-1; j_call: TRBJ1-5; d_call: .
cdr3_aa: CAIRTNRDQPQHF; cdr3_nt: TGTGCCATCAGAACAAACAGGGATCAGCCCCAGCATTTT; clone_size: .; v_call: TRBV10-3; j_call: TRBJ1-5; d_call: .
cdr3_aa: CASSWPLQQGRRETQYF; cdr3_nt: TGTGCCAGCAGCTGGCCTCTCCAACAGGGAAGACGCGAGACCCAGTACTTC; clone_size: few; v_call: TRBV3-1; j_call: TRBJ2-5; d_call: .
cdr3_aa: CASSLDRAYNEKLFF; cdr3_nt: TGTGCCAGCAGCTTAGACAGGGCTTATAACGAAAAACTGTTTTTT; clone_size: .; v_call: TRBV7-6; j_call: TRBJ1-4; d_call: .
cdr3_aa: CASSQDPRSDDNQPQHF; cdr3_nt: TGTGCCAGCAGCCAAGATCCAAGGTCGGATGACAATCAGCCCCAGCATTTT; clone_size: .; v_call: TRBV3-1; j_call: TRBJ1-5; d_call: .
cdr3_aa: CSARDRPYGYTF; cdr3_nt: TGCAGTGCTAGAGACAGGCCCTATGGCTACACCTTC; clone_size: .; v_call: TRBV20-1; j_call: TRBJ1-2; d_call: .
cdr3_aa: CASRTGSVGYTF; cdr3_nt: TGTGCCAGCCGGACGGGCAGTGTAGGCTACACCTTC; clone_size: .; v_call: TRBV25-1; j_call: TRBJ1-2; d_call: .
cdr3_aa: CASSQDRHRPSEQYF; cdr3_nt: TGCGCCAGCAGCCAAGATAGGCACAGGCCGTCGGAGCAGTACTTC; clone_size: once; v_call: TRBV4-1; j_call: TRBJ2-7; d_call: .
cdr3_aa: CSARDGSRYNEQFF; cdr3_nt: TGCAGTGCTAGAGATGGTTCCCGCTACAATGAGCAGTTCTTC; clone_size: few; v_call: TRBV20-1; j_call: TRBJ2-1; d_call: .
cdr3_aa: CASSLGNGHYGYTF; cdr3_nt: TGTGCCAGCAGCTTAGGAAACGGACACTATGGCTACACCTTC; clone_size: .; v_call: TRBV7-2; j_call: TRBJ1-2; d_call: .
cdr3_aa: CSAGVAYEQFF; cdr3_nt: TGCAGTGCGGGTGTGGCCTATGAGCAGTTCTTC; clone_size: few; v_call: TRBV20-1; j_call: TRBJ2-1; d_call: .
cdr3_aa: CASSFSGLSNEQFF; cdr3_nt: TGTGCCAGCAGCTTCTCCGGACTTTCCAATGAGCAGTTCTTC; clone_size: .; v_call: TRBV11-3; j_call: TRBJ2-1; d_call: .
cdr3_aa: CAAQGDRKNIQYF; cdr3_nt: TGTGCGGCCCAGGGCGATAGGAAAAACATTCAGTACTTC; clone_size: .; v_call: TRBV15; j_call: TRBJ2-4; d_call: .
cdr3_aa: CASSSRDSTSPLHF; cdr3_nt: TGTGCCAGCAGCTCCCGGGACAGCACTTCACCCCTCCACTTT; clone_size: once; v_call: TRBV11-2; j_call: TRBJ1-6; d_call: TRBD1
cdr3_aa: CASSVRLTGRGETQYF; cdr3_nt: TGTGCCAGCAGCGTTAGACTGACCGGGAGGGGTGAGACCCAGTACTTC; clone_size: once; v_call: TRBV7-2; j_call: TRBJ2-5; d_call: TRBD2
cdr3_aa: CASSRAGSSYNEQYF; cdr3_nt: TGCGCCAGCAGCCGAGCGGGGAGCTCCTACAATGAGCAGTACTTC; clone_size: .; v_call: TRBV4-3; j_call: TRBJ2-7; d_call: TRBD2
cdr3_aa: CASSQIAEGGNEQYF; cdr3_nt: TGTGCCAGCAGCCAGATAGCCGAGGGAGGGAACGAGCAGTACTTC; clone_size: .; v_call: TRBV4-2; j_call: TRBJ2-7; d_call: TRBD2
cdr3_aa: CASSLSGVQPQHF; cdr3_nt: TGTGCCAGCAGTTTATCTGGAGTGCAGCCCCAGCATTTT; clone_size: .; v_call: TRBV12-3/TRBV12-4; j_call: TRBJ1-5; d_call: .
cdr3_aa: CASSSDAGESETQYF; cdr3_nt: TGTGCCAGCAGCTCAGACGCGGGAGAATCGGAGACCCAGTACTTC; clone_size: .; v_call: TRBV7-2; j_call: TRBJ2-5; d_call: TRBD2
cdr3_aa: CSAYSTGPQETQYF; cdr3_nt: TGCAGTGCTTACTCGACAGGGCCTCAAGAGACCCAGTACTTC; clone_size: once; v_call: TRBV20-1; j_call: TRBJ2-5; d_call: TRBD1
cdr3_aa: CSADDGRDTQYF; cdr3_nt: TGCAGTGCTGACGACGGAAGGGATACGCAGTATTTT; clone_size: .; v_call: TRBV20-1; j_call: TRBJ2-3; d_call: .
cdr3_aa: CAISDLHGYEQYF; cdr3_nt: TGTGCCATCAGTGATTTACACGGGTACGAGCAGTACTTC; clone_size: few; v_call: TRBV10-3; j_call: TRBJ2-7; d_call: .
cdr3_aa: CASSDGGPGELFF; cdr3_nt: TGTGCCAGCAGTGATGGAGGTCCCGGGGAGCTGTTTTTT; clone_size: .; v_call: TRBV25-1; j_call: TRBJ2-2; d_call: .
cdr3_aa: CATSSSHISGTFTDTQYF; cdr3_nt: TGTGCCACCAGCTCCTCCCATATTAGCGGGACCTTCACAGATACGCAGTATTTT; clone_size: few; v_call: TRBV15; j_call: TRBJ2-3; d_call: TRBD2
cdr3_aa: CASSTSNFNEQFF; cdr3_nt: TGTGCCAGCAGCACTTCAAATTTCAATGAGCAGTTCTTC; clone_size: once; v_call: TRBV27; j_call: TRBJ2-1; d_call: .
cdr3_aa: CASSYRTGRTYGYTF; cdr3_nt: TGCGCCAGCAGCTACCGAACAGGGAGGACTTATGGCTACACCTTC; clone_size: few; v_call: TRBV5-1; j_call: TRBJ1-2; d_call: .
cdr3_aa: CASSSKAGERETQYF; cdr3_nt: TGTGCCAGCAGTTCCAAAGCGGGAGAAAGGGAGACCCAGTACTTC; clone_size: .; v_call: TRBV12-3/TRBV12-4; j_call: TRBJ2-5; d_call: TRBD2
cdr3_aa: CASSESGQPRATNEKLFF; cdr3_nt: TGTGCCAGCAGTGAATCAGGACAGCCCCGTGCAACTAATGAAAAACTGTTTTTT; clone_size: .; v_call: TRBV2; j_call: TRBJ1-4; d_call: .
cdr3_aa: CSAGGSYNEQFF; cdr3_nt: TGCAGTGCGGGGGGGTCTTACAATGAGCAGTTCTTC; clone_size: few; v_call: TRBV20-1; j_call: TRBJ2-1; d_call: TRBD2
cdr3_aa: CASSLVRGEAFF; cdr3_nt: TGTGCCAGCAGCTTAGTTCGAGGGGAAGCTTTCTTT; clone_size: few; v_call: TRBV7-8; j_call: TRBJ1-1; d_call: .
cdr3_aa: CASSERFGELFF; cdr3_nt: TGTGCCAGCAGTGAACGGTTCGGGGAGCTGTTTTTT; clone_size: .; v_call: TRBV25-1; j_call: TRBJ2-2; d_call: .
cdr3_aa: CASRLPTLEPQHF; cdr3_nt: TGTGCCAGCCGGTTACCCACCTTGGAGCCCCAGCATTTT; clone_size: few; v_call: TRBV6-6; j_call: TRBJ1-5; d_call: .
cdr3_aa: CASSVEVGTEAFF; cdr3_nt: TGTGCCAGCAGCGTAGAGGTGGGGACTGAAGCTTTCTTT; clone_size: few; v_call: TRBV9; j_call: TRBJ1-1; d_call: .